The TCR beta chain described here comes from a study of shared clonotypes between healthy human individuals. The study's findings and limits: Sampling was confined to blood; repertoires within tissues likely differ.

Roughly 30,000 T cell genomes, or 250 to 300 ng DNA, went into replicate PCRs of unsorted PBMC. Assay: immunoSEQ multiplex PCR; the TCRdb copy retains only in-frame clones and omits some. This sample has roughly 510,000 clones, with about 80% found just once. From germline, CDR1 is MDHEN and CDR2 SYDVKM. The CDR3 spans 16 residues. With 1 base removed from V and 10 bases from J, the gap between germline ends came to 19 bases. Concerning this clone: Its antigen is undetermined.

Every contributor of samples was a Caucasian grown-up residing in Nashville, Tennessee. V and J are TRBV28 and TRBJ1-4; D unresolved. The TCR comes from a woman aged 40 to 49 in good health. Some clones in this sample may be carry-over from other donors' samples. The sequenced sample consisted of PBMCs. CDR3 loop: CASSLFGAGSVGKLFF. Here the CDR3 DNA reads TGTGCCAGCAGTTTATTTGGCGCGGGGAGTGTTGGAAAACTGTTTTTT. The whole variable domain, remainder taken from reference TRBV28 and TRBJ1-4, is DVKVTQSSRYLVKRTGEKVFLECVQDMDHENMFWYRQDPGLGLRLIYFSYDVKMKEKGDIPEGYSVSREKKERFSLILESASTNQTSMYLCASSLFGAGSVGKLFFGSGTQLSVL.